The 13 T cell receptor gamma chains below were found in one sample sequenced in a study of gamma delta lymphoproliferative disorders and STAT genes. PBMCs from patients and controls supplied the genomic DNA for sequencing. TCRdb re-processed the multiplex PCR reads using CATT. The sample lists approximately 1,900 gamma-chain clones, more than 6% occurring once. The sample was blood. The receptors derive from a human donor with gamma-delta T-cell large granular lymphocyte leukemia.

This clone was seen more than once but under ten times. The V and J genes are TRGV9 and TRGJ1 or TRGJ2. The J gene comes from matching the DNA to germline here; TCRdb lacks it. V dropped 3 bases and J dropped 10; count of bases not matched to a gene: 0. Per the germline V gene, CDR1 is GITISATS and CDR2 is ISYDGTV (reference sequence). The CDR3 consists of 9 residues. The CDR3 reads CALWEKKLF. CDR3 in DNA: TGTGCCTTGTGGGAGAAGAAACTCTTT.

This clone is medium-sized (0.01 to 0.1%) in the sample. CDR3 nucleotides: TGTGCTGCGGTCGGAGTATATAAGAAACTCTTT. It specifies CAAVGVYKKLF. This chain uses TRGV10 with TRGJ1 or TRGJ2. TCRdb offers no J gene call, so here the DNA was matched to germline to obtain one. TRGV10 carries the ORF label, with uncertain function. The CDR3 sequence is 11 residues long. With V trimmed by 11 bases and J by 7 bases, 9 bases remained unmatched.

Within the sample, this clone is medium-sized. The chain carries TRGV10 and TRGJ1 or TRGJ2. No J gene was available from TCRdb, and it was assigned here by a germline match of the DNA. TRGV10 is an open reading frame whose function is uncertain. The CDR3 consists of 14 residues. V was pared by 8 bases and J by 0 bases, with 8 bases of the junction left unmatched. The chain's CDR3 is CAAWETLNYYKKLF. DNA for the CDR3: TGTGCTGCGTGGGAAACCCTGAATTATTATAAGAAACTCTTT.

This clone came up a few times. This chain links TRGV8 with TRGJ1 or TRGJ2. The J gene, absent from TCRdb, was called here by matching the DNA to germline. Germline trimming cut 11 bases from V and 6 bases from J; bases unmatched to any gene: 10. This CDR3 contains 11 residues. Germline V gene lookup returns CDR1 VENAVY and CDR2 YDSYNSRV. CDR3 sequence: CAKRMRYKKLF. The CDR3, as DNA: TGTGCCAAAAGAATGCGTTATAAGAAACTCTTT.

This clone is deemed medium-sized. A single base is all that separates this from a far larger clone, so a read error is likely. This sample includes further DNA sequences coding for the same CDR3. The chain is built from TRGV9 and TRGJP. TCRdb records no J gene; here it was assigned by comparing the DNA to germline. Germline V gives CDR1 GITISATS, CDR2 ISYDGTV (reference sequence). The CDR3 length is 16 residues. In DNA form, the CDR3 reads TGTGCCTTGTGGGAGGATCGAGAGTTGGGTAAAAAAATCAAGGTATTT. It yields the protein CALWEDRELGKKIKVF.

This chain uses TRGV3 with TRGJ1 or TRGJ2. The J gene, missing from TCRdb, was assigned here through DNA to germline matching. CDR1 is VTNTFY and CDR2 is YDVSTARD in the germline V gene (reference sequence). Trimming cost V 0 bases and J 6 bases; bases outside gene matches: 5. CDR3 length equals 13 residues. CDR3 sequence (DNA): TGTGCCACCTGGGACAGGCTAAGTTATAAGAAACTCTTT. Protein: CATWDRLSYKKLF.

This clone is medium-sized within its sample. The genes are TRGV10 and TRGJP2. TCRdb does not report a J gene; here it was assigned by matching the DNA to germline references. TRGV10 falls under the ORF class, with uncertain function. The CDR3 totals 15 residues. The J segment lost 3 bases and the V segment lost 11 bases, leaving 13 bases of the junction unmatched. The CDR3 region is CAAGGGVGSDWIKTF. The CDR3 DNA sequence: TGTGCTGCGGGTGGGGGTGTTGGTAGTGATTGGATCAAGACGTTT.

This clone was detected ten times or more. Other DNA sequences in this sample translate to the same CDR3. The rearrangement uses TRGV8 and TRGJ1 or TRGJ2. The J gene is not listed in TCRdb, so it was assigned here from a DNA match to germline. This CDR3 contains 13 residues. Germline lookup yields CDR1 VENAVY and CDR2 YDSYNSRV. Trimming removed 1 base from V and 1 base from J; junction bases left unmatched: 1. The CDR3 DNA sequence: TGTGCCACCTGGGATAGTAATTATTATAAGAAACTCTTT. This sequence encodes CATWDSNYYKKLF.

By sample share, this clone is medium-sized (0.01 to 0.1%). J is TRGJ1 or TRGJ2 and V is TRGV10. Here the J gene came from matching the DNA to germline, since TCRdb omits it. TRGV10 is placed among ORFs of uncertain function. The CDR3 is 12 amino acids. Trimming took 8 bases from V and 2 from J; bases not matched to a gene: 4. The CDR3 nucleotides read TGTGCTGCGTGGACCCATTATTATAAGAAACTCTTT. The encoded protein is CAAWTHYYKKLF.

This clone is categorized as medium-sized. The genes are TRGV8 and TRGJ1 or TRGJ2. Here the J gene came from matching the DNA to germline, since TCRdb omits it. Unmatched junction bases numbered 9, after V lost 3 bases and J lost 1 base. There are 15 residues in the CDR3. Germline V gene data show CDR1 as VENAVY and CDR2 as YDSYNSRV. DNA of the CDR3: TGTGCCACCTGGGATGATGGCCTCAATTATTATAAGAAACTCTTT. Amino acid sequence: CATWDDGLNYYKKLF.

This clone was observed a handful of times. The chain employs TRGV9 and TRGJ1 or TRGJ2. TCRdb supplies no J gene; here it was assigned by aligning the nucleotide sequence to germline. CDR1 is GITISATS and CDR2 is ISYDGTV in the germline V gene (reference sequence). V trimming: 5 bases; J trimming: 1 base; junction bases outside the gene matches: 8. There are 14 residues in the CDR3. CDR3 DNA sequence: TGTGCCTTGTGGGTATGGTCAAATTATTATAAGAAACTCTTT. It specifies CALWVWSNYYKKLF.

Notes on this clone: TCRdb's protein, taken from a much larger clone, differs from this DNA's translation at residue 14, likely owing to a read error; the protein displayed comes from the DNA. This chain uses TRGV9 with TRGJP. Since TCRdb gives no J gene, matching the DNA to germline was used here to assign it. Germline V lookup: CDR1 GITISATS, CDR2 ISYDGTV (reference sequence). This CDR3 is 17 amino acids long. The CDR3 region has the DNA TGTGCCTTGTGGGAGGGGGACACCAAGTTGGGCAAAAAAAGCAAGGTATTT. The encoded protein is CALWEGDTKLGKKSKVF.

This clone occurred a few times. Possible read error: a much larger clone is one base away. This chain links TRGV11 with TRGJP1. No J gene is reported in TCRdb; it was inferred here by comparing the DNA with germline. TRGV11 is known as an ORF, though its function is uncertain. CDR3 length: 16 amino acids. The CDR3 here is CACWIVLHTNGWFKIF. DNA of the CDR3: TGTGCCTGCTGGATTGTTTTGCATACCAATGGTTGGTTCAAGATATTT.